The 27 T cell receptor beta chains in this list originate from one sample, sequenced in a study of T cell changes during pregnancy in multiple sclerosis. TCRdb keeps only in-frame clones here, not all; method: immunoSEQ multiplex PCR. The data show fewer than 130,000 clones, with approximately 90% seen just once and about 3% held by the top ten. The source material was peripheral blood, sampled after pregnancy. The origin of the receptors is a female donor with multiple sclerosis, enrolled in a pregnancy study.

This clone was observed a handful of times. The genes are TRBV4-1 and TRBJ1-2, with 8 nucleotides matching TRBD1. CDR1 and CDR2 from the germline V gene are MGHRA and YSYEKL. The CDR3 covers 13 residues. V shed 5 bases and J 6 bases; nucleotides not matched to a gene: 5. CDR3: CASSSRDRNGYTF. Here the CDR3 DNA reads TGCGCCAGCAGCTCCCGGGACAGGAATGGCTACACCTTC.

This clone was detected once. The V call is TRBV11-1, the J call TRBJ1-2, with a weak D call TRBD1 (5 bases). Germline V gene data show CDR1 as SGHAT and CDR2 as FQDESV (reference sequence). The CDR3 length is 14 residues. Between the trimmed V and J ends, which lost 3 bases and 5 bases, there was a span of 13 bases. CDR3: CASSFAGDLYGYTF. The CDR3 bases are TGTGCCAGCAGCTTCGCGGGGGACCTATATGGCTACACCTTC. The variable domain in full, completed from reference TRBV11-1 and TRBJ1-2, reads EAEVAQSPRYKITEKSQAVAFWCDPISGHATLYWYRQILGQGPELLVQFQDESVVDDSQLPKDRFSAERLKGVDSTLKIQPAELGDSAMYLCASSFAGDLYGYTFGSGTRLTVV.

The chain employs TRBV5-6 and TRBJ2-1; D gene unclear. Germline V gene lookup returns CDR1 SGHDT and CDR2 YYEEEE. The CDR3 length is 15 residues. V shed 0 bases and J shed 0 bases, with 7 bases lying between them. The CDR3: CASSLDSLSYNEQFF. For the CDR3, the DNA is TGTGCCAGCAGCTTGGACAGCCTCTCCTACAATGAGCAGTTCTTC.

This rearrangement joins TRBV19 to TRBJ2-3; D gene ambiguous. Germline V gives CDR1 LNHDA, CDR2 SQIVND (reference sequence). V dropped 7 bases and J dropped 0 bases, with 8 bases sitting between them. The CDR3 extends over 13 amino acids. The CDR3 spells CASTTLSTDTQYF. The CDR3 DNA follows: TGTGCCAGTACGACACTCAGCACAGATACGCAGTATTTT.

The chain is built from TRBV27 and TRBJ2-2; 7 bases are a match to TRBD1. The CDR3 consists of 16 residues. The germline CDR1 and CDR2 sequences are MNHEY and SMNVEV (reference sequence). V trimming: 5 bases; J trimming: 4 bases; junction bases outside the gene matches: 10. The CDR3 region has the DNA TGTGCCAGCAGTCTACAACAGGGGTCGGCCACCGGGGAGCTGTTTTTT. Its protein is CASSLQQGSATGELFF.

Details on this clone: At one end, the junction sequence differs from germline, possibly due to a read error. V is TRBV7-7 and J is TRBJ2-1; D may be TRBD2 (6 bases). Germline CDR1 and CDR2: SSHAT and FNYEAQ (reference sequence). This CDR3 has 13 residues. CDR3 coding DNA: TGTGCTAGCAGCTTATCCGGGACTAATGAGCAGTTCTTC. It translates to CASSLSGTNEQFF.

CDR3 protein: CASSLPGNQETQYF. The CDR3 DNA reads TGTGCCAGCAGCTTGCCGGGGAACCAAGAGACCCAGTACTTC. The chain joins TRBV5-4 to TRBJ2-5; D is possibly TRBD2 (5 bases). The CDR3 length is 14 residues. Germline CDR1 and CDR2: SGHNT and YYREEE (reference sequence). With 1 base removed from V and 0 bases from J, the gap between germline ends came to 7 bases.

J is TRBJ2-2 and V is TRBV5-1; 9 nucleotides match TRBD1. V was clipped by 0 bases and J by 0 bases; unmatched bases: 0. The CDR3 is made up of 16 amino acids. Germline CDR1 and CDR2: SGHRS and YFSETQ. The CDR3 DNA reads TGCGCCAGCAGCTTGGGGGACAGGGCGAACACCGGGGAGCTGTTTTTT. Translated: CASSLGDRANTGELFF.

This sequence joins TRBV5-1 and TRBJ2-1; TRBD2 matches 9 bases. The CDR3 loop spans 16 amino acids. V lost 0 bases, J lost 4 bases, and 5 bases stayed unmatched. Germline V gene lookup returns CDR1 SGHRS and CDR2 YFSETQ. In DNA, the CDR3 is TGCGCCAGCAGCTTGGGGACTAGCGCTTCTTACAATGAGCAGTTCTTC. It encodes CASSLGTSASYNEQFF.

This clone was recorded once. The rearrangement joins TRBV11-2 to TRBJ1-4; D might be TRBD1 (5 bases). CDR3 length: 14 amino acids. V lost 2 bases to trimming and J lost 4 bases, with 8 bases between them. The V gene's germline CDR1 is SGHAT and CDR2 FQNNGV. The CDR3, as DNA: TGTGCCAGCAGCTTAACGGACATTAATGAAAAACTGTTTTTT. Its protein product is CASSLTDINEKLFF. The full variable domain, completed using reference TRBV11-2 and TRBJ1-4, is EAGVAQSPRYKIIEKRQSVAFWCNPISGHATLYWYQQILGQGPKLLIQFQNNGVVDDSQLPKDRFSAERLKGVDSTLKIQPAKLEDSAVYLCASSLTDINEKLFFGSGTQLSVL.

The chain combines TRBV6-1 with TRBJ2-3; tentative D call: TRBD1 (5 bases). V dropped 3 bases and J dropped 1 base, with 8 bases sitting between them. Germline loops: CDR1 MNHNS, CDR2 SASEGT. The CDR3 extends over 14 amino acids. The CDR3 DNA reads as TGTGCCAGCAGTGAGGGGCCGGGCACAGATACGCAGTATTTT. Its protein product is CASSEGPGTDTQYF.

CDR3 protein: CATSRLSEQPQHF. CDR3 sequence (DNA): TGTGCCACCAGCAGACTCTCAGAACAGCCCCAGCATTTT. The V call is TRBV15, the J call TRBJ1-5; no clear D gene. V lost 2 bases to trimming and J lost 7 bases, with 9 bases between them. The CDR3 runs 13 residues. The germline V gene encodes CDR1 LNHNV and CDR2 YYDKDF (reference sequence).

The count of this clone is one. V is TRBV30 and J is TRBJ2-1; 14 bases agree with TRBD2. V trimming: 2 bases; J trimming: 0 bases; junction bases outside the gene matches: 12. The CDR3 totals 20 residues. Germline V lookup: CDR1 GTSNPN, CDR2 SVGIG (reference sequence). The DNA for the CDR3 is TGTGCCTGGAGTTCCCTTCGGACTAGCGGGGGGCTGAGCTCCTACAATGAGCAGTTCTTC. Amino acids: CAWSSLRTSGGLSSYNEQFF.

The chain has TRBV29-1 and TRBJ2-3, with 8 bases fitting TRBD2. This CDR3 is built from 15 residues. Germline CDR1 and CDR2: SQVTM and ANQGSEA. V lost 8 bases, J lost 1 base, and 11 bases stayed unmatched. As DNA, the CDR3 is TGCAGCACACCGGGAGGGGCACCTGGCACAGATACGCAGTATTTT. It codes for CSTPGGAPGTDTQYF.

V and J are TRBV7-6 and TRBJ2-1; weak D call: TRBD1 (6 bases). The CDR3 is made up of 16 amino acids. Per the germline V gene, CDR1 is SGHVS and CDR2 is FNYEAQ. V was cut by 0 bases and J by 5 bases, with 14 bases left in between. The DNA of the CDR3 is TGTGCCAGCAGCTTAGCGCAGGGGACCACCCACAATGAGCAGTTCTTC. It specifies CASSLAQGTTHNEQFF.

CDR3 amino acids: CASSLFGRGNTEAFF. The CDR3 nucleotides are TGTGCCAGCAGCTTGTTTGGGAGGGGGAACACTGAAGCTTTCTTT. The chain uses TRBV5-6 and TRBJ1-1, with D possibly being TRBD1 (5 bases). Germline loops: CDR1 SGHDT, CDR2 YYEEEE. This CDR3 comprises 15 residues. V lost 1 base to trimming and J lost 1 base, with 11 bases between them.

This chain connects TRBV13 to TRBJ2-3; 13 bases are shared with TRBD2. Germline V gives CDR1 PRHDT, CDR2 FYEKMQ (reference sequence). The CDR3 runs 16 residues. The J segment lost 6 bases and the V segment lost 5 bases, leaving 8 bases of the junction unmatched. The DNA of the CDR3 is TGTGCCAGCAGCCAGAGGACTAGCGGGGGTCGGGATACGCAGTATTTT. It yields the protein CASSQRTSGGRDTQYF.

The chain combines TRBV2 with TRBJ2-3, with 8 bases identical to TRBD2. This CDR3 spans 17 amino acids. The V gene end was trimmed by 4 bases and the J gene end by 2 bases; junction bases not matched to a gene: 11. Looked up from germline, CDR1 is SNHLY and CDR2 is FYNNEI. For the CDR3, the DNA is TGTGCCAGCAGTGGGGGCGGACGGGGGGGGAACACAGATACGCAGTATTTT. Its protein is CASSGGGRGGNTDTQYF.

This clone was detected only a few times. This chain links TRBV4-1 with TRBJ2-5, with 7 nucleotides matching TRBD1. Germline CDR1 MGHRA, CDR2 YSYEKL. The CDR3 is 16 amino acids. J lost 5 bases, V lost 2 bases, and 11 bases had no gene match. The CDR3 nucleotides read TGCGCCAGCAGCCAACCCGGACAGGTATCGGGGGAGACCCAGTACTTC. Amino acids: CASSQPGQVSGETQYF.

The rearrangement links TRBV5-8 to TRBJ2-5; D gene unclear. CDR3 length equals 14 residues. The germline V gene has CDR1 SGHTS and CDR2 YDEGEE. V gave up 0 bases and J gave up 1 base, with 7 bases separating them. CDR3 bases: TGTGCCAGCAGCTTGGGACTTACCCAAGAGACCCAGTACTTC. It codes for CASSLGLTQETQYF. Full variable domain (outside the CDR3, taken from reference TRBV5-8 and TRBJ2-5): EAGVTQSPTHLIKTRGQQATLRCSPISGHTSVYWYQQALGLGLQFLLWYDEGEERNRGNFPPRFSGRQFPNYSSELNVNALELEDSALYLCASSLGLTQETQYFGPGTRLLVL.

Here the CDR3 DNA reads TGTGCCAGCAGCCCGGGACAGGGGCATTCCTCTGGAAACACCATATATTTT. This translates into CASSPGQGHSSGNTIYF. The rearrangement links TRBV11-3 to TRBJ1-3; 10 nucleotides match TRBD1. The length of the CDR3 is 17 residues. Looked up from germline, CDR1 is SGHNT and CDR2 is YENEEA. V lost 5 bases to trimming and J lost 0 bases; unmatched junction nucleotides: 7.

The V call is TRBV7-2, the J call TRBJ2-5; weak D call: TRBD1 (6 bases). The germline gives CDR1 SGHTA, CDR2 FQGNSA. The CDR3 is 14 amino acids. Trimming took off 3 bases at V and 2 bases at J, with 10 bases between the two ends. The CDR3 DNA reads TGTGCCAGCAGCTTGAGACAGGCGCAAGAGACCCAGTACTTC. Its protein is CASSLRQAQETQYF.

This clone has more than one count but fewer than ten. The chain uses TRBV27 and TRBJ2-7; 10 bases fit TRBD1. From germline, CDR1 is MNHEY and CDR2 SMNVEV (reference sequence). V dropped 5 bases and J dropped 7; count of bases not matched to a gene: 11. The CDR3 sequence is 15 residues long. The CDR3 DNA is TGTGCCAGCAGTCTATTAGGGACAGGGGCTCCGGAGCAGTACTTC. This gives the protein CASSLLGTGAPEQYF.

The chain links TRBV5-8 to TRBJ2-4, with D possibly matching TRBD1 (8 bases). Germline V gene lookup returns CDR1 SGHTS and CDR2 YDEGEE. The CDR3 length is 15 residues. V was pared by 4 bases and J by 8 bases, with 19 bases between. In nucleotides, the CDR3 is TGTGCCAGCAGCCCAAAGACAGGGGCGGGAGACATTCAGTACTTC. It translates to CASSPKTGAGDIQYF. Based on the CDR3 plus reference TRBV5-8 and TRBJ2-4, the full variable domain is EAGVTQSPTHLIKTRGQQATLRCSPISGHTSVYWYQQALGLGLQFLLWYDEGEERNRGNFPPRFSGRQFPNYSSELNVNALELEDSALYLCASSPKTGAGDIQYFGAGTRLSVL.

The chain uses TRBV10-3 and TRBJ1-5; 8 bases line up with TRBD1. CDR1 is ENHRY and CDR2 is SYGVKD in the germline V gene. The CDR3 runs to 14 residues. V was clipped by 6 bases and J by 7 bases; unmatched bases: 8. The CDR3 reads CAISHGQGWQPQHF. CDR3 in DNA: TGTGCCATCAGCCACGGACAGGGTTGGCAGCCCCAGCATTTT.

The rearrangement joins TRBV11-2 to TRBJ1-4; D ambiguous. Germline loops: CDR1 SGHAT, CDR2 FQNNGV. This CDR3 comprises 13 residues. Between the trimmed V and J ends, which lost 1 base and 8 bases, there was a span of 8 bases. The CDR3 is CASSLGEREKLFF. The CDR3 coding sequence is TGTGCCAGCAGCTTAGGGGAGCGGGAAAAACTGTTTTTT.

The DNA of the CDR3 is TGTGCCAGCAGTGAATACTTTGGCAGTATTAACTATGGCTACACCTTC. Residues: CASSEYFGSINYGYTF. The genes are TRBV25-1 and TRBJ1-2, with D unresolved. The germline CDR1 and CDR2 sequences are MGHDK and SYGVNS. This CDR3 comprises 16 residues. V shed 0 bases and J shed 1 base, with 12 bases lying between them.